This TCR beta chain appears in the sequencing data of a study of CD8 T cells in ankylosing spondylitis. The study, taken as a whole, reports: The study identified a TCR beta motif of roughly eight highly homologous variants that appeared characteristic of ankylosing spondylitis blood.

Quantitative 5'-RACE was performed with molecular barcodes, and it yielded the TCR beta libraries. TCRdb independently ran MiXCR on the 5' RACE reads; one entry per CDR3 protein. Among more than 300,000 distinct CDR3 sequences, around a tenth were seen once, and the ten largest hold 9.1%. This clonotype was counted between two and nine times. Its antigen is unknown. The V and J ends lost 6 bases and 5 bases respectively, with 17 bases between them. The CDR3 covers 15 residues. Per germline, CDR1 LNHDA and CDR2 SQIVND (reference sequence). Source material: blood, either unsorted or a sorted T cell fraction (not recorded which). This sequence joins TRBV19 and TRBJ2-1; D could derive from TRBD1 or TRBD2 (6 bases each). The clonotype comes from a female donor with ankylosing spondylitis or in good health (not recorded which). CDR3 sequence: CASRRYSGANNEQFF. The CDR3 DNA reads TGTGCCAGTAGGCGATACTCGGGGGCAAACAATGAGCAGTTCTTC.